The next 10 T cell receptor beta chains were all read from a single sample in a study of blood T cell repertoires in COVID-19. The method was immunoSEQ multiplex PCR; TCRdb's version includes in-frame clones alone and lacks a portion of them. The sample yields about 35,000 clones, approximately 80% seen once. The sequenced sample consisted of peripheral blood. The receptor source for this set is a man in his sixties in a cohort sampled during active COVID-19.

The chain links TRBV4-3 to TRBJ2-3, with TRBD2 matching over 8 bases. Germline V lookup: CDR1 LGHNA, CDR2 YSLEER. V shed 1 base, J shed 2 bases, and the junction held 5 bases outside the gene matches. CDR3 length equals 16 residues. The CDR3 nucleotides are TGCGCCAGCAGCCAAGGAGCGGGGGACCACACAGATACGCAGTATTTT. Residues: CASSQGAGDHTDTQYF.

For the CDR3, the DNA is TGCGCCAGCAGCCAGCCCAGGGGGATGGGAGATACGCAGTATTTT. The encoded protein is CASSQPRGMGDTQYF. This chain joins TRBV4-1 and TRBJ2-3; TRBD1 matches 7 bases. This CDR3 contains 15 residues. The germline CDR1 and CDR2 sequences are MGHRA and YSYEKL. V dropped 3 bases and J dropped 5; count of bases not matched to a gene: 8.

V gene TRBV6-5 combines with J gene TRBJ1-1, with D perhaps TRBD1 (6 bases). CDR3 length: 14 amino acids. Per germline, CDR1 MNHEY and CDR2 SVGAGI. Trimming removed 8 bases from V and 6 bases from J, with 19 bases in between. The CDR3 loop is CASSRGPGGAEAFF. CDR3 nucleotides: TGTGCCAGCTCCCGGGGGCCGGGAGGGGCTGAAGCTTTCTTT.

The chain has TRBV11-2 and TRBJ2-7; TRBD1 matches at 8 bases. The V gene end was trimmed by 5 bases and the J gene end by 5 bases; junction bases not matched to a gene: 8. CDR1 and CDR2 (germline): SGHAT, FQNNGV. The CDR3 runs to 14 residues. CDR3 bases: TGTGCCAGCAGCCCTGGGACAGGTTACCACGAGCAGTACTTC. Protein: CASSPGTGYHEQYF.

The CDR3 DNA reads as TGCGCCAGCAGCTTGAACTCACCCCGGGTTAGCACAGATACGCAGTATTTT. Its translation is CASSLNSPRVSTDTQYF. The chain is built from TRBV5-1 and TRBJ2-3; D uncertain. The CDR3 extends over 17 amino acids. V was trimmed by 1 base and J by 0 bases, leaving 15 bases between them. Germline values: CDR1 SGHRS, CDR2 YFSETQ.

Details on this clone: It is unclear where the CDR3 begins or ends on the DNA, so no DNA is shown, and the CDR3 is as TCRdb lists it. The chain is built from TRBV29-1 and TRBJ2-7; the table's D gene call, TRBD1, was not cross checked with the DNA. The CDR3 length is 13 residues, termini included. CDR1 is SQVTM, CDR2 ANQGSEA, per germline. This chain's CDR3 is CSVATGTIYERYF.

The J gene is TRBJ2-7, the V gene TRBV7-2; possible D gene TRBD1, 6 bases. Trimming pared 7 bases from V and 0 bases from J, leaving 19 bases between. The CDR3 sequence is 16 residues long. Germline lookup yields CDR1 SGHTA and CDR2 FQGNSA. DNA of the CDR3: TGTGCCAGCACCCACTTGGGGGCCGGCAGCTCCTACGAGCAGTACTTC. Translation: CASTHLGAGSSYEQYF. Full variable domain (outside the CDR3, taken from reference TRBV7-2 and TRBJ2-7): GAGVSQSPSNKVTEKGKDVELRCDPISGHTALYWYRQSLGQGLEFLIYFQGNSAPDKSGLPSDRFSAERTGGSVSTLTIQRTQQEDSAVYLCASTHLGAGSSYEQYFGPGTRLTVT.

CDR3: CASSPLAGEETQYF. DNA for the CDR3: TGTGCCAGCAGCCCACTAGCGGGAGAAGAGACCCAGTACTTC. J is TRBJ2-5 and V is TRBV6-2 or TRBV6-3; 11 bases fit TRBD2. This CDR3 is 14 amino acids long. V gave up 6 bases and J gave up 3 bases; unmatched junction bases: 3. In germline, CDR1 is MNHEY, CDR2 SVGEGT.

The rearrangement joins TRBV15 to TRBJ2-6, with 8 bases matching TRBD1. The CDR3 runs to 18 residues. V lost 0 bases to trimming and J lost 0 bases; unmatched junction nucleotides: 4. Germline CDR1 and CDR2: LNHNV and YYDKDF (reference sequence). In DNA form, the CDR3 reads TGTGCCACCAGCAGAGAAATACAGGGGGTCTCTGGGGCCAACGTCCTGACTTTC. This translates into CATSREIQGVSGANVLTF.

This chain connects TRBV5-4 to TRBJ1-4; 7 bases are a match to TRBD1. The CDR3 extends over 16 amino acids. The germline gives CDR1 SGHNT, CDR2 YYREEE (reference sequence). V was pared by 0 bases and J by 9 bases, with 11 bases of the junction left unmatched. The chain's CDR3 is CASSLGSGRGTQKLFF. In DNA form, the CDR3 reads TGTGCCAGCAGCTTGGGGAGCGGCAGGGGGACTCAAAAACTGTTTTTT. Full variable domain (remainder filled in from reference TRBV5-4 and TRBJ1-4): ETGVTQSPTHLIKTRGQQVTLRCSSQSGHNTVSWYQQALGQGPQFIFQYYREEENGRGNFPPRFSGLQFPNYSSELNVNALELDDSALYLCASSLGSGRGTQKLFFGSGTQLSVL.